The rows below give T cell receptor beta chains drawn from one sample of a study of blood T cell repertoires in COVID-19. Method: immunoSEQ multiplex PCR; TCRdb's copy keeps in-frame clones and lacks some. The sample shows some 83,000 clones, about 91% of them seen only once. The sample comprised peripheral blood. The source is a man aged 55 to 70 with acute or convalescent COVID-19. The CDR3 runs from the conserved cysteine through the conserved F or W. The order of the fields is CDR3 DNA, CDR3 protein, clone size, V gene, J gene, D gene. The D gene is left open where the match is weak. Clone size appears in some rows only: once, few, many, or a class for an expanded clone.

TGTGCCAGCAGCAATAACGGACAGAATTTAGAGACCCAGTACTTC	CASSNNGQNLETQYF	few	TRBV11-2	TRBJ2-5	NA
TGTGCCAGCAGCCCATCAGCGGGGGACCGATCCTACGAGCAGTACTTC	CASSPSAGDRSYEQYF	NA	TRBV9	TRBJ2-7	TRBD2
TGTGCCACCAGCAGCTGGACTAGCGGGAACTCCTACAATGAGCAGTTCTTC	CATSSWTSGNSYNEQFF	NA	TRBV15	TRBJ2-1	TRBD2
TGTGCCAGCAGCCTGGAGCAGATGAACACTGAAGCTTTCTTT	CASSLEQMNTEAFF	NA	TRBV6-5	TRBJ1-1	NA
TGCGCCAGCAGCACGACCCCCACAGGGAACACCGGGGAGCTGTTTTTT	CASSTTPTGNTGELFF	NA	TRBV5-1	TRBJ2-2	NA
TGTGCCAGCAGCGCTAGCGGGGGGGCCACAGATACGCAGTATTTT	CASSASGGATDTQYF	NA	TRBV7-3	TRBJ2-3	TRBD2
TGCGCCAGCAGCTTGATACAGGGGGCTAACTATGGCTACACCTTC	CASSLIQGANYGYTF	NA	TRBV5-1	TRBJ1-2	TRBD1
TGTGCCAGCAGCAAAGGTAGGGACAGGGAATTGAATCAGCCCCAGCATTTT	CASSKGRDRELNQPQHF	NA	TRBV21-1	TRBJ1-5	NA
TGTGCCAGCAGTGAAGACGGGTGGAACACCATATATTTT	CASSEDGWNTIYF	NA	TRBV6-1	TRBJ1-3	NA
TGTGCCAGCAGCTTGTGGGCGAACTCTGGAAACACCATATATTTT	CASSLWANSGNTIYF	NA	TRBV5-6	TRBJ1-3	NA
TGCAGCGCTACACAGGGGCGGGAGACCCAGTACTTC	CSATQGRETQYF	NA	TRBV29-1	TRBJ2-5	TRBD1
TGTGCCTGGAGTGTACACGACTATGGCTACACCTTC	CAWSVHDYGYTF	NA	TRBV30	TRBJ1-2	NA
TGCGCCAGCAGTTCCCGCGAAGGAGGACCCCGCACAGATACGCAGTATTTT	CASSSREGGPRTDTQYF	NA	TRBV5-1	TRBJ2-3	NA
TGTGCCAGTAGTCCTCAGCCAGGGGGGAACTATGGCTACACCTTC	CASSPQPGGNYGYTF	NA	TRBV19	TRBJ1-2	TRBD1
TGCGCCAGCAGCGCCGACGGGACTAGCGGATACTACGAGCAGTACTTC	CASSADGTSGYYEQYF	NA	TRBV5-1	TRBJ2-7	TRBD2
TGTGCCAGCAGCGGGGGCGCTTCGAACGAGCAGTACTTC	CASSGGASNEQYF	NA	TRBV5-4	TRBJ2-7	NA
TGTGCCACCAGTACCGCGACAGGGGGCGGCTATGGCTACACCTTC	CATSTATGGGYGYTF	NA	TRBV15	TRBJ1-2	TRBD1
TGTGCCAGCTCACGGGACAGAAATTACGAGCAGTACTTC	CASSRDRNYEQYF	once	TRBV18	TRBJ2-7	TRBD1
TGTGCCAGCAGCCAAGGACTTTTGAACACTGAAGCTTTCTTT	CASSQGLLNTEAFF	few	TRBV4-2	TRBJ1-1	NA
TGTGCCAGCAGCACTCGACAGCGTCCCAGAAAGGGCGAGCAGTACTTC	CASSTRQRPRKGEQYF	NA	TRBV21-1	TRBJ2-7	NA
TGTGCCAGCAGCTCGCTCCAGGGGAGCAATCAGCCCCAGCATTTT	CASSSLQGSNQPQHF	NA	TRBV7-9	TRBJ1-5	NA
TGTGCCAGCAGCTTCCAAGGCGGTGACGAGCAGTACTTC	CASSFQGGDEQYF	NA	TRBV21-1	TRBJ2-7	NA
TGTGCCAGCAGCGTAGATCAGAACTATGGCTACACCTTC	CASSVDQNYGYTF	NA	TRBV9	TRBJ1-2	NA
TGTGCCAGCAGCCCCCCCGGGACAGGGTCCGACGAGCAGTACTTC	CASSPPGTGSDEQYF	NA	TRBV6-6	TRBJ2-7	TRBD1
TGTGCCAGCACCAGCGGACAGTCGAATTCACCCCTCCACTTT	CASTSGQSNSPLHF	once	TRBV6-5	TRBJ1-6	NA
TGTGCCAGCAACCCGGGGACATCGGCCTACGAGCAGTACTTC	CASNPGTSAYEQYF	few	TRBV7-9	TRBJ2-7	NA
TGTGCCAGCAGTCAGAACACCGGGGAGCTGTTTTTT	CASSQNTGELFF	once	TRBV4-2	TRBJ2-2	NA
TGTGCCACCAGCAGAGATTTGGCCAGAACAAATCAGCCCCAGCATTTT	CATSRDLARTNQPQHF	NA	TRBV15	TRBJ1-5	NA
TGTGCCAGCACGAGCGGGGCTTATGGCTACACCTTC	CASTSGAYGYTF	NA	TRBV2	TRBJ1-2	NA
TGTGCCAGTAGTATAGGTCAGACTAGCGGGTACCAAGAGACCCAGTACTTC	CASSIGQTSGYQETQYF	NA	TRBV19	TRBJ2-5	TRBD2
TGTGCCAGCAGTTTTCAGGGATTGTACACTGAAGCTTTCTTT	CASSFQGLYTEAFF	once	TRBV27	TRBJ1-1	NA
TGTGCCAGCAGCCAACAATTAGCGGGGGGGAAAGAGCAGTTCTTC	CASSQQLAGGKEQFF	NA	TRBV3-1/TRBV3-2	TRBJ2-1	TRBD2
TGTGCCAGCAGCTTAGTCCAGGGTGGACAGGGCTACGAGCAGTACTTC	CASSLVQGGQGYEQYF	NA	TRBV7-8	TRBJ2-7	TRBD1
TGCGCCAGCAGCCCCAGACAGGGGGGGGACACTGAAGCTTTCTTT	CASSPRQGGDTEAFF	NA	TRBV5-1	TRBJ1-1	TRBD1
TGTGCCAGCAGCCTAACTAGCGGGGGCTCCCCCGTCGCAGATACGCAGTATTTT	CASSLTSGGSPVADTQYF	NA	TRBV11-2	TRBJ2-3	TRBD2
TGTGCCAGCGTTTCTTACAGGGTCGGGGAGCTGTTTTTT	CASVSYRVGELFF	NA	TRBV28	TRBJ2-2	NA
TGTGCCAGCAGCCAAGGTCAGAATAACTATGGCTACACCTTC	CASSQGQNNYGYTF	NA	TRBV3-1/TRBV3-2	TRBJ1-2	NA
TGTGCCAGCTCACCGATACAGGGAACCTACGAGCAGTACTTC	CASSPIQGTYEQYF	NA	TRBV18	TRBJ2-7	NA
TGTGCCAGCAGAGATCAGGGGGCGCTTGACACCGGGGAGCTGTTTTTT	CASRDQGALDTGELFF	NA	TRBV27	TRBJ2-2	TRBD1
TGCGCCAGCAGCCAAGATTTCGGGGGTCACACTGAAGCTTTCTTT	CASSQDFGGHTEAFF	NA	TRBV4-1	TRBJ1-1	NA
TGTGCCGGAAGGACAGGGGGCGACACCGGGGAGCTGTTTTTT	CAGRTGGDTGELFF	NA	TRBV19	TRBJ2-2	TRBD1
TGCGCCAGCAGCGTGAGTCCGTCGGGGGAGACCCAGTACTTC	CASSVSPSGETQYF	NA	TRBV5-1	TRBJ2-5	NA
TGTGCCAGCAGTAAGACAGGGCCCTTAGATACGCAGTATTTT	CASSKTGPLDTQYF	NA	TRBV6-4	TRBJ2-3	TRBD1
TGTGCCAGCAGTACGGAAGAGACAGGGGACGAGCAGTACTTC	CASSTEETGDEQYF	NA	TRBV6-5	TRBJ2-7	TRBD1
TGTGCCAGTACTGATACAGGAGACTATGGCTACACCTTC	CASTDTGDYGYTF	NA	TRBV19	TRBJ1-2	NA
TGTGCCAGCAGCTTACAGGGGATCTATGGCTACACCTTC	CASSLQGIYGYTF	NA	TRBV5-4	TRBJ1-2	TRBD1
TGCAGCGTTGTAGGAGGGGACACTGAAGCTTTCTTT	CSVVGGDTEAFF	NA	TRBV29-1	TRBJ1-1	NA